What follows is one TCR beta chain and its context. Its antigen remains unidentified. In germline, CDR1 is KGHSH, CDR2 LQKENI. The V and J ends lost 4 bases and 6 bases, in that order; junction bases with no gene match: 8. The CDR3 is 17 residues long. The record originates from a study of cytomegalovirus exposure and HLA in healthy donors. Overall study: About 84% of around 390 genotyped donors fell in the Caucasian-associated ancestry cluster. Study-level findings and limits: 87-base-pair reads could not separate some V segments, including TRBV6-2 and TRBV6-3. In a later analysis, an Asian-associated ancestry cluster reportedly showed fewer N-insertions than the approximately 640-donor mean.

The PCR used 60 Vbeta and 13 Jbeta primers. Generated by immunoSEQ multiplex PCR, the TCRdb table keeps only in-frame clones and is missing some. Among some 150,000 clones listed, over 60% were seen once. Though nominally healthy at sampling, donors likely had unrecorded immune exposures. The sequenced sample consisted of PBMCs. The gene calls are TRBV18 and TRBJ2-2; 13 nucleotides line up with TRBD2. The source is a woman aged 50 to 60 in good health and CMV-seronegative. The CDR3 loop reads CASSLLAGGPTAGELFF. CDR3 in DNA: TGTGCCAGCTCACTACTAGCGGGAGGGCCGACCGCCGGGGAGCTGTTTTTT.